The rows below give T cell receptor beta chains drawn from one sample of a study of blood T cell repertoires in COVID-19. Profiling relied on immunoSEQ multiplex PCR, and the TCRdb table lists in-frame clones only, not all of them. In the table there are 220,000 or so clones, under 90% of which are singletons. Sequenced material: peripheral blood. The receptor source for this set is a man aged 55 to 70 who had recovered from COVID-19. The CDR3 runs from the conserved cysteine through the conserved F or W. A D gene is named only where the DNA matches it firmly. Clone size is given for some rows only: seen once, a few or many times, or a class if the clone is expanded.

j_call | clone_size | v_call | d_call | cdr3_nt | cdr3_aa
TRBJ2-2 | NA | TRBV5-1 | NA | TGCGCCAGCAGCTTGCTTAGCGCGGGTACCGGGGAGCTGTTTTTT | CASSLLSAGTGELFF
TRBJ1-2 | NA | TRBV16 | NA | TGTGCCAGCAGACAATCTGGAGGGTACGGCTACACCTTC | CASRQSGGYGYTF
TRBJ2-1 | once | TRBV6-6 | TRBD2 | TGTGCCAGCAGTCGACCACGACTAGCGGGGCGGTATGAGCAGTTCTTC | CASSRPRLAGRYEQFF
TRBJ2-1 | NA | TRBV7-3 | NA | TGTGCCAGCAGCTTAGTAGGGGGGGACAATGAGCAGTTCTTC | CASSLVGGDNEQFF
TRBJ2-3 | NA | TRBV19 | TRBD2 | TGTGCCAGTAGTATGATACTAGCGGGAGGATCAGATACGCAGTATTTT | CASSMILAGGSDTQYF
TRBJ1-6 | many | TRBV11-3 | TRBD1 | TGTGCCAGCAGCGTGACAGGGACTAATTCACCCCTCCACTTT | CASSVTGTNSPLHF
TRBJ2-3 | NA | TRBV6-5 | NA | TGTGCCAGCAGTTCGAGCTTCGGTAACACAGATACGCAGTATTTT | CASSSSFGNTDTQYF
TRBJ1-4 | NA | TRBV6-5 | NA | TGTGCCAGCAGGTATAGCGGTGAAAAACTGTTTTTT | CASRYSGEKLFF
TRBJ2-7 | NA | TRBV30 | NA | TGTGCCTGGAGTAACCTAGGCTTAAACTCCTACGAGCAGTACTTC | CAWSNLGLNSYEQYF
TRBJ2-4 | NA | TRBV30 | NA | TGTGCCTGGAGTACGGGGTTAGCCAAAAACATTCAGTACTTC | CAWSTGLAKNIQYF
TRBJ2-3 | few | TRBV4-2 | TRBD2 | TGTGCCAGCAGCCAAGGACTAGCGGGAGCAGATACGCAGTATTTT | CASSQGLAGADTQYF
TRBJ1-5 | NA | TRBV19 | TRBD1 | TGTGCCACCACGGGACAGGGCAATCAGCCCCAGCATTTT | CATTGQGNQPQHF
TRBJ2-3 | NA | TRBV7-7 | TRBD1 | TGTGCCAGCAGCTTAGTCGCGACAGGGGGACCAGATACGCAGTATTTT | CASSLVATGGPDTQYF
TRBJ2-4 | NA | TRBV7-2 | NA | TGTGCCAGCAGCCCGCCCGGGAATTTAGGAGGCATTCAGTACTTC | CASSPPGNLGGIQYF
TRBJ1-5 | once | TRBV7-2 | NA | TGTGCCAGCAGCTTAGGGCTCTGGGACACTAATCAGCCCCAGCATTTT | CASSLGLWDTNQPQHF
TRBJ2-4 | NA | TRBV6-2/TRBV6-3 | NA | TGTGCCAGCAGCTCTAGAGGCATTCAGTACTTC | CASSSRGIQYF
TRBJ2-7 | NA | TRBV6-5 | TRBD1 | TGTGCCAGCAAGGCAGGGGGCTCCTACGAGCAGTACTTC | CASKAGGSYEQYF
TRBJ2-5 | NA | TRBV6-1 | NA | TGTGCCAGCAGTGAATCAGGTCAAGAGACCCAGTACTTC | CASSESGQETQYF
TRBJ1-1 | NA | TRBV29-1 | NA | TGCAGCGTGACTTCAAGGGGGGGGAACACTGAAGCTTTCTTT | CSVTSRGGNTEAFF
TRBJ1-2 | NA | TRBV7-9 | TRBD1 | TGTGCCAGCAGCTCCCGGACAGGGGGTTATGGCTACACCTTC | CASSSRTGGYGYTF
TRBJ1-5 | NA | TRBV2 | NA | TGTGCCAGCAGTCTCAGCAATCAGCCCCAGCATTTT | CASSLSNQPQHF
TRBJ2-5 | NA | TRBV19 | TRBD1 | TGTGCCAGTAGTATAGGGGCAGGGACAGGGTTCGGCGAGACCCAGTACTTC | CASSIGAGTGFGETQYF
TRBJ1-3 | NA | TRBV7-2 | NA | TGTGCCAGCAGCTCCCGGACAGTTAGCTCTGGAAACACCATATATTTT | CASSSRTVSSGNTIYF